Below are 10 T cell receptor beta chains sequenced from a single sample in a study of T cells in Graves' hyperthyroidism and ophthalmopathy (dated by TCRdb to 2018 to 2020). The library was made by multiplex PCR. The sample was run on an Illumina HiSeq 2000. The TCR beta CDR3 regions were amplified from the RNA transcripts. A first-round RT-PCR of the TCR CDR3 used the HTBI primer set with the Qiagen OneStep RT-PCR kit. TCRdb handled the public reads itself, with Q25 trimming in fastp and clone calling in MiXCR, and kept productive beta chains. Each entry merges the rows of one CDR3 protein and shows their most common DNA and genes. In this sample the table shows over 350,000 distinct CDR3 sequences, roughly 13% of which occur a single time. The top ten hold around 28% of the sample. The sequenced sample consisted of blood. The receptors were gathered from a man aged 50 to 59 with Graves' ophthalmopathy.

This clonotype appeared a few times. J is TRBJ1-1 and V is TRBV10-1; no clear D gene. Germline V gene data show CDR1 as WNHNN and CDR2 as SYGVQD (reference sequence). The CDR3 contains 15 residues. The V end lost 0 bases, the J end lost 5 bases, and 13 bases lay between the germline ends. CDR3 in DNA: TGCGCCAGCAGTGAGTCGGTCGGCCCGAGGACTGAAGCTTTCTTT. Translating it yields CASSESVGPRTEAFF.

This clonotype has only a few counts. The CDR3 nucleotides are TGTGCCAGCAAACGCTTACAGGGGCAAGAGACCCAGTACTTC. Protein: CASKRLQGQETQYF. This chain joins TRBV6-1 and TRBJ2-5; TRBD1 matches at 7 bases. V dropped 7 bases and J dropped 2; count of bases not matched to a gene: 7. The CDR3 consists of 14 residues. Germline values: CDR1 MNHNS, CDR2 SASEGT.

This clonotype was counted a few times. This chain connects TRBV29-1 to TRBJ2-7; 9 positions match TRBD1. Trimming cost V 6 bases and J 6 bases; bases outside gene matches: 9. The CDR3 sequence is 13 residues long. Germline CDR1 is SQVTM and CDR2 is ANQGSEA. CDR3 DNA sequence: TGCAGCGTAATAGGGACAGGGAACCTCGAGCAGTACTTC. Translated, it gives CSVIGTGNLEQYF.

The chain joins TRBV24-1 to TRBJ2-1; TRBD2 agrees at 11 bases. Germline CDR1 is KGHDR and CDR2 is SFDVKD. Losses at the gene ends were 9 bases for V and 4 bases for J; bases not matched to a gene: 10. The CDR3 spans 16 residues. CDR3: CATAPSLAGGYNEQFF. The DNA of the CDR3 is TGTGCCACCGCCCCATCCTTAGCGGGAGGGTACAATGAGCAGTTCTTC.

V usage is TRBV19 and J usage is TRBJ1-5; 9 bases align to TRBD1. Germline CDR1 reads LNHDA; CDR2 reads SQIVND (reference sequence). The CDR3 contains 15 residues. V dropped 6 bases and J dropped 1; count of bases not matched to a gene: 4. CDR3 coding DNA: TGTGCCAGTAGGACAGGGGGTGGAAGCAATCAGCCCCAGCATTTT. Its translation is CASRTGGGSNQPQHF.

This clonotype has more than one count but fewer than ten. At one of its ends the junction is not consistent with the germline gene, which may arise from a read error. The chain links TRBV7-2 to TRBJ2-5, with 7 positions matching TRBD2. Germline lookup yields CDR1 SGHTA and CDR2 FQGNSA. CDR3 length: 15 amino acids. CDR3 DNA: TGTGCCAGCAGCCGAGGGGCAGGGAGGGAAGAGGCCCAGTACTTC. It is translated as CASSRGAGREEAQYF.

This clonotype showed up many times. The chain is built from TRBV5-4 and TRBJ1-1; D unclear. V dropped 2 bases and J dropped 2 bases, with 7 bases sitting between them. The V gene's germline CDR1 is SGHNT and CDR2 YYREEE (reference sequence). The CDR3 has 13 residues. DNA for the CDR3: TGTGCCAGCAGCTTTGAGACAAACACTGAAGCTTTCTTT. It yields the protein CASSFETNTEAFF.

This clonotype has a handful of counts. The chain carries TRBV10-3 and TRBJ2-7; 12 bases are a match to TRBD2. Germline V gene lookup returns CDR1 ENHRY and CDR2 SYGVKD. The junction had 3 bases not matched to a gene; V was cut back by 2 bases and J by 1 base. The CDR3 is 16 residues long. The CDR3 DNA reads TGTGCCATCAGTGAGGGACTAGCGGGAATATCCTACGAGCAGTACTTC. Amino acid sequence: CAISEGLAGISYEQYF.

This clonotype was counted ten times or more. The rearrangement uses TRBV6-1 and TRBJ2-2; D gene unclear. Trimming stripped 6 bases from V and 2 bases from J, with 22 bases between. Per germline, CDR1 MNHNS and CDR2 SASEGT. CDR3 length: 18 residues. CDR3 residues: CASSSKTTSSANTGELFF. The CDR3 DNA follows: TGTGCCAGCAGCTCCAAAACTACATCCTCCGCCAACACCGGGGAGCTGTTTTTT.

This clonotype was observed a few times. V and J are TRBV7-3 and TRBJ2-3; D is perhaps TRBD1 or TRBD2 (5 bases each). The CDR3 runs to 15 residues. The V and J ends lost 4 bases and 2 bases respectively, with 13 bases between them. Germline V CDR1 and CDR2: SGHTA, FQGTGA. CDR3 in amino acids: CASSSTRGFTDTQYF. CDR3 in DNA: TGTGCCAGCAGCTCTACCCGGGGCTTCACAGATACGCAGTATTTT.